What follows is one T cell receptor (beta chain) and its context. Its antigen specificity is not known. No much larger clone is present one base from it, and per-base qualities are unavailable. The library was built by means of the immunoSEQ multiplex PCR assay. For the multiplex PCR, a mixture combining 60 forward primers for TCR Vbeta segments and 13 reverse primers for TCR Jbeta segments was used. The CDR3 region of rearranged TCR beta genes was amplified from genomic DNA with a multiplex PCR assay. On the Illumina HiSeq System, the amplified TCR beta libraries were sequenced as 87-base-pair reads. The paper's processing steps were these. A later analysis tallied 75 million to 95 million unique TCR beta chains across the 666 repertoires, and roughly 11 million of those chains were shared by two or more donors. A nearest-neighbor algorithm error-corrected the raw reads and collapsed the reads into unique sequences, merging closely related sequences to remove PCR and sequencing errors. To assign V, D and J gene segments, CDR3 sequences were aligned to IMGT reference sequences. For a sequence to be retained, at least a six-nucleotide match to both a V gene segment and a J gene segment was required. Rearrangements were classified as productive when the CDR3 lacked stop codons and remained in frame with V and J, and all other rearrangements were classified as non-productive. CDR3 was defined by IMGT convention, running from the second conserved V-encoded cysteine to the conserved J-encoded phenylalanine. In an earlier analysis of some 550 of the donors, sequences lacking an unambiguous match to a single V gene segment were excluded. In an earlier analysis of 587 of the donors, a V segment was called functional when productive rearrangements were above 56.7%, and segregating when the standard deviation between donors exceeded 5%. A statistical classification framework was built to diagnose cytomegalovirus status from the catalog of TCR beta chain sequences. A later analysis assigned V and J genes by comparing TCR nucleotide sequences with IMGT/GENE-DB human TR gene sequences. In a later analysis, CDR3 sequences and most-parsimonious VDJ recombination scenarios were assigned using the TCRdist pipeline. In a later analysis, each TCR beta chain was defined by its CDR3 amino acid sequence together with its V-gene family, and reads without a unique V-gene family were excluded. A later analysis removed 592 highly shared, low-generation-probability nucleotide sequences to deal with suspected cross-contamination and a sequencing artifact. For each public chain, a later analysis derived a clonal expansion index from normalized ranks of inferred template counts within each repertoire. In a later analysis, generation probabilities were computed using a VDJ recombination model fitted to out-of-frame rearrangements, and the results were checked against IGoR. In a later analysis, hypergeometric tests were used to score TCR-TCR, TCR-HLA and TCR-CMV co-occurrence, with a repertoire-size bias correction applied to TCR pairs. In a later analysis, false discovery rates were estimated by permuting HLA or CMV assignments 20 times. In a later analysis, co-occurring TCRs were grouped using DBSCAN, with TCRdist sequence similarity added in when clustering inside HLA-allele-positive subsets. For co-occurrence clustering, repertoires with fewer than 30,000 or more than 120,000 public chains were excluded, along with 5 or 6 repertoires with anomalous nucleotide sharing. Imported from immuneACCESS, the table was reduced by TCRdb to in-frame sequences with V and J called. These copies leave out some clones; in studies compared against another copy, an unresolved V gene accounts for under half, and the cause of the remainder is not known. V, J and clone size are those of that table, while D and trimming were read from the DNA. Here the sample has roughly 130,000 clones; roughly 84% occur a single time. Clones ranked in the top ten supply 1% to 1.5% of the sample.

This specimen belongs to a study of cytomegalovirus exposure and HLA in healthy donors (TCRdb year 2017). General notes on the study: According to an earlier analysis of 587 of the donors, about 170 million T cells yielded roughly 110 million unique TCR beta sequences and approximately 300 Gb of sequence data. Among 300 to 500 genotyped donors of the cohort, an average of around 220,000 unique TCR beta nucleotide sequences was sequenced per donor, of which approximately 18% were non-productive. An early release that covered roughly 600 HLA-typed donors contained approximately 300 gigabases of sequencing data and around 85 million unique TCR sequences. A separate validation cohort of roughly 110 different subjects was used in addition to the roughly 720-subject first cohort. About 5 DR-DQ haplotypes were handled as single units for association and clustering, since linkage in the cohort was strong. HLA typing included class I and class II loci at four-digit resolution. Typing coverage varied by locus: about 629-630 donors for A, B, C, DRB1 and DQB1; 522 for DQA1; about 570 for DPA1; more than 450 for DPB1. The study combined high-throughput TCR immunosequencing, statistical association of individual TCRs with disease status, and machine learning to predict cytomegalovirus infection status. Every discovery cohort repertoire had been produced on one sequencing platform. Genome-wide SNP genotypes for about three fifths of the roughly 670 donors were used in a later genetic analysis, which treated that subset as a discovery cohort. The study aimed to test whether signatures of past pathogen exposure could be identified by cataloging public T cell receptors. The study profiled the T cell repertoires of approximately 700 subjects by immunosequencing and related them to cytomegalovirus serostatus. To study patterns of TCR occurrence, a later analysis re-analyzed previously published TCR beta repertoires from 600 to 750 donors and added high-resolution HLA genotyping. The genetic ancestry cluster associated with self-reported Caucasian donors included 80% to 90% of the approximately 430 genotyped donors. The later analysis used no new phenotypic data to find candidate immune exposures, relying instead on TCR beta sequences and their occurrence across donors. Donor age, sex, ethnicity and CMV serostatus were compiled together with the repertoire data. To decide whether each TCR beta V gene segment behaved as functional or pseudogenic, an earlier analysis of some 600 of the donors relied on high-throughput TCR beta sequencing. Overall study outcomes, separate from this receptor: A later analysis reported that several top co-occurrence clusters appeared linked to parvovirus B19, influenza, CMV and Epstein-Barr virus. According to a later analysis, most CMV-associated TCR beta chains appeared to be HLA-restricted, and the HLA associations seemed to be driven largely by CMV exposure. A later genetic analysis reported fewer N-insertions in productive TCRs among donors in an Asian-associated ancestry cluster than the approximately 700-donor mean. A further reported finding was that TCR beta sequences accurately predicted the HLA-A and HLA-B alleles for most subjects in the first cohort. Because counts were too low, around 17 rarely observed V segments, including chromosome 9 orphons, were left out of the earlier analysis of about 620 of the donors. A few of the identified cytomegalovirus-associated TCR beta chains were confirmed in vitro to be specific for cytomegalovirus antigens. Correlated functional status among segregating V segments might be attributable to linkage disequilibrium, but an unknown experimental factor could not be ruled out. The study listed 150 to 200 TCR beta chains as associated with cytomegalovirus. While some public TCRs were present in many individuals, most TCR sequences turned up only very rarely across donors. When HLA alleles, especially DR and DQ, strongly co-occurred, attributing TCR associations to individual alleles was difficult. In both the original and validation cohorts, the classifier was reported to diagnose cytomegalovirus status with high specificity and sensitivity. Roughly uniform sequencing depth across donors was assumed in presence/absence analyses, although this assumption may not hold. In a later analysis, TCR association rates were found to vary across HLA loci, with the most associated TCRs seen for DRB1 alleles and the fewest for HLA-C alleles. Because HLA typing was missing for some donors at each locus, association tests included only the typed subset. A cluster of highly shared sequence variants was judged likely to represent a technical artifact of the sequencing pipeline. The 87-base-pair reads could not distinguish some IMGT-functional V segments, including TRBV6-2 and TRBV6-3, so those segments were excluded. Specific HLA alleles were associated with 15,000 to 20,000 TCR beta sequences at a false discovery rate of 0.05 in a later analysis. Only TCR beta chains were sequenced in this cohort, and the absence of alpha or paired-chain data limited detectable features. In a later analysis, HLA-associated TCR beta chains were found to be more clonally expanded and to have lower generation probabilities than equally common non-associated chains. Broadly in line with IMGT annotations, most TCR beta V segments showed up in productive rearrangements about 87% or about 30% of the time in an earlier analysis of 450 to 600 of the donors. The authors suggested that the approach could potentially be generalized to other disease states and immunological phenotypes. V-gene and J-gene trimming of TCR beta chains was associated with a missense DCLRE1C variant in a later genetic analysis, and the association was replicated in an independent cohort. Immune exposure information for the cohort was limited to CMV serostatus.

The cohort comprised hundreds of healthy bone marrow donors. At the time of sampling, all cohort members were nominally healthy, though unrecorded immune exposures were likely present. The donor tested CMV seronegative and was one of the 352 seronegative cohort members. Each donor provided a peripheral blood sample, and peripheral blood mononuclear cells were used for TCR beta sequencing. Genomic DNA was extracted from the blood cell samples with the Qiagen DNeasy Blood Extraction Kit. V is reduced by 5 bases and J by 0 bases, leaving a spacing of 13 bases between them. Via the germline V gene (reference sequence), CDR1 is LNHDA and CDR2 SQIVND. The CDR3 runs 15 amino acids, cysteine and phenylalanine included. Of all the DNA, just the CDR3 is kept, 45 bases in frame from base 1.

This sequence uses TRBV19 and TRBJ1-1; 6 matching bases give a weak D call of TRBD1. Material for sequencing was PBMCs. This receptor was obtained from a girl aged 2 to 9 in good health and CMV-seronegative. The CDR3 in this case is CASSAYRAMNTEAFF. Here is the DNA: TGTGCCAGTAGTGCTTACAGGGCCATGAACACTGAAGCTTTCTTT.